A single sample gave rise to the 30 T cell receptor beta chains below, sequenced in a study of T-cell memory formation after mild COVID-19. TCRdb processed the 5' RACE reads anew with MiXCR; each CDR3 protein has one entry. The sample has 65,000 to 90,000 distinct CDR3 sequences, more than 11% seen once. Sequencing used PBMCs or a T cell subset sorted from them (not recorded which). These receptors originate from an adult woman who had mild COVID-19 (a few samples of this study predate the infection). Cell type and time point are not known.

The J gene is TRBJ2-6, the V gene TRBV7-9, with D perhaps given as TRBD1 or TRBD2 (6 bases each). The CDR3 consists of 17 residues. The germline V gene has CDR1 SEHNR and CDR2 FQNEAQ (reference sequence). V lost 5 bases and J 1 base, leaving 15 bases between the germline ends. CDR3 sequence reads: CASSPLQGTSGANVLTF. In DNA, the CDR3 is TGTGCCAGCAGCCCGCTCCAGGGGACTTCTGGGGCCAACGTCCTGACTTTC. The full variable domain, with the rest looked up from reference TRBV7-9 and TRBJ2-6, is DTGVSQNPRHKITKRGQNVTFRCDPISEHNRLYWYRQTLGQGPEFLTYFQNEAQLEKSRLLSDRFSAERPKGSFSTLEIQRTEQGDSAMYLCASSPLQGTSGANVLTFGAGSRLTVL.

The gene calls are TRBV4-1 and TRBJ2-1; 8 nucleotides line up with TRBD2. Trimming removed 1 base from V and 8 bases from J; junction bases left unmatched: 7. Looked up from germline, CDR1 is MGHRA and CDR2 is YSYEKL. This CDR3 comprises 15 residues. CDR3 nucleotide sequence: TGCGCCAGCAGCCAAGGTCCGGGGGGGTCGGATGAGCAGTTCTTC. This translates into CASSQGPGGSDEQFF.

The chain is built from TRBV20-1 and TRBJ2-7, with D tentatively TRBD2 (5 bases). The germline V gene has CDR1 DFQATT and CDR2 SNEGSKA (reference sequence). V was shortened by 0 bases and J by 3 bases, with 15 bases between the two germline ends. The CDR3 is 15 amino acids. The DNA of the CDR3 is TGCAGTGCTAGAGATCAGGAGGCTATCCTCTACGAGCAGTACTTC. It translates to CSARDQEAILYEQYF.

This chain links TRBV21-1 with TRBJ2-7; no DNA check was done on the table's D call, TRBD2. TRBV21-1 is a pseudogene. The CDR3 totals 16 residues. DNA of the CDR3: TGTGCCAGCAGCAACCTTAGCGGGGGCCAATCCTACGAGCAGTACTTC. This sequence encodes CASSNLSGGQSYEQYF.

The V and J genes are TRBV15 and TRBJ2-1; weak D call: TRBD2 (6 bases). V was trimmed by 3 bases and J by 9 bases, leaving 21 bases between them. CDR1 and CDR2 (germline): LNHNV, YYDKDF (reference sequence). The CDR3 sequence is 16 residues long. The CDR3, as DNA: TGTGCCACCAGCAGTGGGATGGCGGGACCCAACAGTGAGCAGTTCTTC. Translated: CATSSGMAGPNSEQFF.

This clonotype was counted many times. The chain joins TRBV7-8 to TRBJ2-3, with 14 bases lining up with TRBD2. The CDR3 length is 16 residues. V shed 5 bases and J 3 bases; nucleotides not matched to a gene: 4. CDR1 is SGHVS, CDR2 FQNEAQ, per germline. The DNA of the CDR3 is TGTGCCAGCAGCAGCCGGACTAGCGGGGGGACAGATACGCAGTATTTT. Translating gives CASSSRTSGGTDTQYF.

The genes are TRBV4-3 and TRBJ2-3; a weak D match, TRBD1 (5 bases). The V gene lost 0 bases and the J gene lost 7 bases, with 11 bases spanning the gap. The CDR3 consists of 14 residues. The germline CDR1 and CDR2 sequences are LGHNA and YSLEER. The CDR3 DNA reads TGCGCCAGCAGCCAAGAAGGGGCCCGCCATACGCAGTATTTT. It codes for CASSQEGARHTQYF.

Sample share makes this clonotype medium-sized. The CDR3, as DNA: TGTGCCAGCAGCTTATCAGGCACCTCTGGAAACACCATATATTTT. This translates into CASSLSGTSGNTIYF. The chain combines TRBV7-2 with TRBJ1-3; D unclear. Germline lookup yields CDR1 SGHTA and CDR2 FQGNSA. The V end lost 2 bases, the J end lost 0 bases, and 8 bases lay between the germline ends. The CDR3 contains 15 residues.

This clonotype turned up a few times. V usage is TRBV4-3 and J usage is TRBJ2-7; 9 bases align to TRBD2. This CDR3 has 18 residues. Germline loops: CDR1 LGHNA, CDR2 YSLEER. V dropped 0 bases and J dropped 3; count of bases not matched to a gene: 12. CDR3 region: CASSQERGVAGDGYEQYF. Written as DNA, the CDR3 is TGCGCCAGCAGCCAAGAAAGGGGAGTAGCGGGAGATGGCTACGAGCAGTACTTC.

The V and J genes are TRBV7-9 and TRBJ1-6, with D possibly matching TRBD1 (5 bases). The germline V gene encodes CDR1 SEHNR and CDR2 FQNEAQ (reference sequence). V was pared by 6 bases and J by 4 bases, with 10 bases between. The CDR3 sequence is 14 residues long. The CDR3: CASSPPGYNSPLHF. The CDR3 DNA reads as TGTGCCAGCAGTCCCCCAGGGTATAATTCACCCCTCCACTTT.

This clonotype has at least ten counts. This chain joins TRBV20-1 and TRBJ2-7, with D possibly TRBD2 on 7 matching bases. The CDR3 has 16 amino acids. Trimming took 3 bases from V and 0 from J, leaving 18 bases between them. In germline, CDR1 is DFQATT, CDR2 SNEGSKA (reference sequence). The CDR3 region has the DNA TGCAGTGCTAGGCCCCCAGGGGCGGGGGACTCCTACGAGCAGTACTTC. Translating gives CSARPPGAGDSYEQYF.

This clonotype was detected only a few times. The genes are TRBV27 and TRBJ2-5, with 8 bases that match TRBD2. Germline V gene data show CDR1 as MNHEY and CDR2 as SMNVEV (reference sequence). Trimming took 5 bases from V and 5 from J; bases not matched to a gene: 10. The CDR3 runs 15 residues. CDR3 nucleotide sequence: TGTGCCAGCAGTAGAACAAACGGACTAGCCGAGACCCAGTACTTC. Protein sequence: CASSRTNGLAETQYF.

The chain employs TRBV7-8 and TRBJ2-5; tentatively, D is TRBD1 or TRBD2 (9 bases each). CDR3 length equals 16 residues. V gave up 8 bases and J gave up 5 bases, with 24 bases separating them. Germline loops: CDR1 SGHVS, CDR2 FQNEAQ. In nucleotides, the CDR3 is TGTGCCAGCCTAAGTGCACAGGGGGCGGGAGGGGAGACCCAGTACTTC. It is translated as CASLSAQGAGGETQYF.

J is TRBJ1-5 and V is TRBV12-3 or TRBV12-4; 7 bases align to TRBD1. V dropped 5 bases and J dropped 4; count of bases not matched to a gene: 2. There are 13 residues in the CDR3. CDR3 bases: TGTGCCAGCAGTGTGACAGGGAATCAGCCCCAGCATTTT. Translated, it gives CASSVTGNQPQHF.

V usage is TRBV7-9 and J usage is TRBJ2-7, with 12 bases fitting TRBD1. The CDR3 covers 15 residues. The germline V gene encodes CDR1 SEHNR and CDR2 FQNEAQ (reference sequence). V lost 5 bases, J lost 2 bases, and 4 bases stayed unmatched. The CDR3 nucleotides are TGTGCCAGCAGCCCCCGGGACAGGGGGCCCTACGAGCAGTACTTC. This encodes CASSPRDRGPYEQYF.

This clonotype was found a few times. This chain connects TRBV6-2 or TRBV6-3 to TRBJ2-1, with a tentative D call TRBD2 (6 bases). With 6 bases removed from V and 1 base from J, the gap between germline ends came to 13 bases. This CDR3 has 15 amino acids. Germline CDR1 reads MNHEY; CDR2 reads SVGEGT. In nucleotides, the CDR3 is TGTGCCAGCAGCCCCGGGAGTAGGTCCTACAATGAGCAGTTCTTC. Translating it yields CASSPGSRSYNEQFF.

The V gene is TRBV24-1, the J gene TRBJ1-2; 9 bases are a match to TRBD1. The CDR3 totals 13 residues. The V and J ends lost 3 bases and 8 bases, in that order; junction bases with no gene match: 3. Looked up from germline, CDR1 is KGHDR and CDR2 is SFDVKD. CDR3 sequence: CATSDRTGEGYTF. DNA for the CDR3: TGTGCCACCAGTGATCGGACAGGGGAAGGCTACACCTTC.

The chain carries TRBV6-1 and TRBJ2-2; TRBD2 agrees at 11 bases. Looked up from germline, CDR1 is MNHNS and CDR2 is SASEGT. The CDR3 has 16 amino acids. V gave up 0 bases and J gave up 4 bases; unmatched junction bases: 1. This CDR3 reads CASSEALAGGTGELFF. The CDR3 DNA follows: TGTGCCAGCAGTGAAGCTCTAGCGGGGGGCACCGGGGAGCTGTTTTTT.

The CDR3 DNA is TGCAGTGCTAGATTGGTAGCATCCTACGAGCAGTACTTC. Translation: CSARLVASYEQYF. The chain recombines TRBV20-1 with TRBJ2-7; D gene unclear. The germline V and J ends were trimmed by 2 bases and 1 base, with 9 bases remaining between them. Germline V gene data show CDR1 as DFQATT and CDR2 as SNEGSKA (reference sequence). This CDR3 contains 13 residues.

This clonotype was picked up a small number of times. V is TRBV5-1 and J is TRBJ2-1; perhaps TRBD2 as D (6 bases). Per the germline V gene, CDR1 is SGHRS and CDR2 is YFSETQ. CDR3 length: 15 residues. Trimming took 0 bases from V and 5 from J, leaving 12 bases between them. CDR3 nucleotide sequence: TGCGCCAGCAGCTTGGGGCCGGGGGTTAACAATGAGCAGTTCTTC. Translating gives CASSLGPGVNNEQFF. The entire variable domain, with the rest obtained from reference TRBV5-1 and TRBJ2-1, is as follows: KAGVTQTPRYLIKTRGQQVTLSCSPISGHRSVSWYQQTPGQGLQFLFEYFSETQRNKGNFPGRFSGRQFSNSRSEMNVSTLELGDSALYLCASSLGPGVNNEQFFGPGTRLTVL.

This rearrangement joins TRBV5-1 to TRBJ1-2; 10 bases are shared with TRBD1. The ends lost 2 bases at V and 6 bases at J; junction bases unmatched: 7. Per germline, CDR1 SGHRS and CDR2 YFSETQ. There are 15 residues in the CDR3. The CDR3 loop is CASSFYGQGVDGYTF. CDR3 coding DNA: TGCGCCAGCAGCTTCTATGGACAGGGGGTAGATGGCTACACCTTC. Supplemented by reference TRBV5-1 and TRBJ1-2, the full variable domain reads KAGVTQTPRYLIKTRGQQVTLSCSPISGHRSVSWYQQTPGQGLQFLFEYFSETQRNKGNFPGRFSGRQFSNSRSEMNVSTLELGDSALYLCASSFYGQGVDGYTFGSGTRLTVV.

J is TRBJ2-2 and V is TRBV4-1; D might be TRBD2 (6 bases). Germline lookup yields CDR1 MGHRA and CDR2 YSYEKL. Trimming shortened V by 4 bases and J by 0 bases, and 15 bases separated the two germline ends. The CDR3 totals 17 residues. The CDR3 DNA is TGCGCCAGCAGCCTAGCGGCTGGCCACCCGAACACCGGGGAGCTGTTTTTT. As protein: CASSLAAGHPNTGELFF.

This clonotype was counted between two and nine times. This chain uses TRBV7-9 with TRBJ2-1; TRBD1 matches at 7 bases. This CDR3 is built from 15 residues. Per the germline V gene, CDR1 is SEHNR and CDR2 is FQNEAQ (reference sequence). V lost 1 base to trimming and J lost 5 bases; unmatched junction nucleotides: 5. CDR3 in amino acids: CASSLGRGNHNEQFF. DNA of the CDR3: TGTGCCAGCAGCTTAGGCAGGGGGAACCACAATGAGCAGTTCTTC.

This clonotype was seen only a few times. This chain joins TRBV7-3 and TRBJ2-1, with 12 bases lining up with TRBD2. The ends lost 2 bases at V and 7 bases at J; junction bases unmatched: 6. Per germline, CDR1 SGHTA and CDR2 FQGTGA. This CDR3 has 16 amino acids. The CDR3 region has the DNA TGTGCCAGCAGCTTAGAGACTAGCGGGAGCGGGAATGAGCAGTTCTTC. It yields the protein CASSLETSGSGNEQFF.

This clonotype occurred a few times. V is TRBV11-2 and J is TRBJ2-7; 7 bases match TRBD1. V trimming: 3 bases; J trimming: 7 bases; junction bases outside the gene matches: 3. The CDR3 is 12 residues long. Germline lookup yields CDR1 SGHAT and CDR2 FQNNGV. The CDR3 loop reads CASSLRGREQYF. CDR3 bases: TGTGCCAGCAGCTTGAGGGGGCGAGAGCAGTACTTC.

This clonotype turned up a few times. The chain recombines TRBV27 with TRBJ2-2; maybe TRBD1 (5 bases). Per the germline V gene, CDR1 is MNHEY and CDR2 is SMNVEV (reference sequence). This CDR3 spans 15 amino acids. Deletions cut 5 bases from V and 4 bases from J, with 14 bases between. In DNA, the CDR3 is TGTGCCAGCAGTCAGGGTCCTCTGAGCACCGGGGAGCTGTTTTTT. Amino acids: CASSQGPLSTGELFF.

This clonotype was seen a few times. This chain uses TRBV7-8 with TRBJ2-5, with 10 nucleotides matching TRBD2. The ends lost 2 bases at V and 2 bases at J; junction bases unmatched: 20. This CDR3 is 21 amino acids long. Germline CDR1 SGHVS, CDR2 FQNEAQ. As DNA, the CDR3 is TGTGCCAGCAGCTTATCGTCCGACGAGAGCGGGAGGGCCGGGGCACAAGAGACCCAGTACTTC. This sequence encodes CASSLSSDESGRAGAQETQYF.

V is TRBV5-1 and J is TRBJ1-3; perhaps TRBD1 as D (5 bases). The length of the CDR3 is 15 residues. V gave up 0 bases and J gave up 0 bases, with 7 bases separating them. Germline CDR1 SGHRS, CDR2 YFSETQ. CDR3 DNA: TGCGCCAGCAGCTTGGAAGGGGACTCTGGAAACACCATATATTTT. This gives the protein CASSLEGDSGNTIYF.

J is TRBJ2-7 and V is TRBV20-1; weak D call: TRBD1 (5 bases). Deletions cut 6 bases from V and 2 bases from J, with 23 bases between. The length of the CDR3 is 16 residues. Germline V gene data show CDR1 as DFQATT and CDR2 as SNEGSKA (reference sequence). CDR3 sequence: CSATGMGPGHTYEQYF. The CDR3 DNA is TGCAGTGCCACAGGCATGGGGCCAGGCCACACCTACGAGCAGTACTTC.

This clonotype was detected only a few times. The CDR3: CAWDGLAGGNEQFF. CDR3 bases: TGTGCCTGGGACGGACTAGCGGGGGGGAATGAGCAGTTCTTC. The chain couples TRBV30 to TRBJ2-1; TRBD2 agrees at 15 bases. V was pared by 5 bases and J by 7 bases, with 3 bases of the junction left unmatched. Germline-derived CDR1 and CDR2 are GTSNPN and SVGIG (reference sequence). CDR3 length: 14 residues.